The 3 T cell receptor beta chains listed next were all sequenced from one sample in a study of T cells after yellow fever vaccination. TCRdb reprocessed the 5' RACE reads via MiXCR and lists one record per CDR3 protein. The table has around 610,000 distinct CDR3 sequences, roughly 14% seen once. This sample comprised PBMCs, obtained on the day of the yellow fever booster vaccination. Receptors were obtained from a man under 40 who received the YFV17D yellow fever vaccine.

This clonotype was seen only a few times. A much larger clone lies a single base off, so this may be a read error. The chain links TRBV12-3 or TRBV12-4 to TRBJ1-6, with D tentatively TRBD1 (5 bases). The CDR3 consists of 13 residues. With 5 bases removed from V and 7 bases from J, the gap between germline ends came to 9 bases. CDR3 coding DNA: TGTGCCAGCAGTGACGGGGGAAATTCACCCCTCCACTTT. Translating gives CASSDGGNSPLHF.

Comments on this clonotype: One end of the junction does not line up with germline, which may come from a read error. The J gene is TRBJ2-3, the V gene TRBV7-9; unclear D gene. This CDR3 spans 11 amino acids. The germline CDR1 and CDR2 sequences are SEHNR and FQNEAQ (reference sequence). For the CDR3, the DNA is TGTGCCAGCAGCTTACGAGACGGGTGGCATTTT. Protein sequence: CASSLRDGWHF.

This chain connects TRBV7-9 to TRBJ2-7; D may be TRBD2 (5 bases). Trimming removed 5 bases at V and 5 bases at J, with 16 bases between. The CDR3 consists of 14 residues. CDR1 is SEHNR and CDR2 is FQNEAQ in the germline V gene (reference sequence). CDR3 region: CASSDRTPRDEQYF. The DNA for the CDR3 is TGTGCCAGCAGCGACCGGACTCCAAGGGACGAGCAGTACTTC.